The rows below give T cell receptor beta chains drawn from one sample of a study of vaccination effects on CD4 cells after COVID-19. No antigen has been assigned to these receptors. TCRdb's copy holds only in-frame clones and misses some; the assay was immunoSEQ multiplex PCR. The sample has some 50,000 clones; around 74% are singletons. The sample in question was CD4+ T cells from PBMCs cultured with HCoV-OC43 spike peptides, obtained after COVID-19 vaccination. Every receptor here comes from a human donor who received a COVID-19 vaccine. The CDR3 runs from the conserved cysteine through the conserved F or W. The D gene is left open where the match is weak. Size tells how often a clone was seen (once, few, many) or the class of an expanded clone, and some rows leave it out.

V	J	D	size	CDR3	DNA
TRBV11-2	TRBJ2-1	TRBD2	-	CASSPTKGLAGGNEQFF	TGTGCCAGCAGCCCAACGAAGGGACTAGCGGGGGGCAATGAGCAGTTCTTC
TRBV2	TRBJ1-2	-	-	CASSLQEGGFYGYTF	TGTGCCAGCAGCCTGCAGGAGGGGGGCTTCTATGGCTACACCTTC
TRBV12-3/TRBV12-4	TRBJ1-5	-	-	CASSLAENQPQHF	TGTGCCAGCAGTTTAGCAGAGAATCAGCCCCAGCATTTT
TRBV11-3	TRBJ2-7	-	-	CASSLRGTDGDEQYF	TGTGCCAGCAGCTTAAGGGGAACGGATGGCGACGAGCAGTACTTC
TRBV19	TRBJ1-1	-	-	CASSPGTKNTEAFF	TGTGCCAGTAGTCCCGGGACAAAGAACACTGAAGCTTTCTTT
TRBV9	TRBJ2-3	-	-	CASSVGPGLSTDTQYF	TGTGCCAGCAGCGTAGGGCCAGGACTTAGCACAGATACGCAGTATTTT
TRBV7-2	TRBJ2-5	-	-	CASSPYGPQETQYF	TGTGCCAGCAGCCCCTACGGGCCACAAGAGACCCAGTACTTC
TRBV14	TRBJ2-3	-	few	CASSQDVGGRTADTQYF	TGTGCCAGCAGCCAAGATGTAGGGGGGAGGACCGCAGATACGCAGTATTTT
TRBV6-5	TRBJ1-6	TRBD1	-	CASRPPGQGGSPLHF	TGTGCCAGCAGACCTCCGGGACAGGGAGGTTCACCCCTCCACTTT
TRBV9	TRBJ2-1	-	-	CASSVFSRNEQFF	TGTGCCAGCAGCGTATTCAGTCGTAATGAGCAGTTCTTC
TRBV3-1/TRBV3-2	TRBJ1-1	-	-	CASSQGIKSEAFF	TGTGCCAGCAGCCAAGGGATAAAATCTGAAGCTTTCTTT
TRBV20-1	TRBJ2-7	-	-	CSASPSRTARSYEQYF	TGCAGTGCTAGTCCAAGTAGGACAGCACGCTCCTACGAGCAGTACTTC
TRBV19	TRBJ2-5	TRBD1	-	CASSMGDRGETQYF	TGTGCCAGTAGTATGGGGGACAGGGGGGAGACCCAGTACTTC
TRBV20-1	TRBJ2-7	-	-	CSARVSYEQYF	TGCAGTGCTAGAGTTAGCTACGAGCAGTACTTC
TRBV29-1	TRBJ1-2	-	once	CSVEDSQGNYGYTF	TGCAGCGTTGAAGACTCACAGGGAAACTATGGCTACACCTTC
TRBV5-1	TRBJ2-5	TRBD1	-	CASSSGTGGQETQYF	TGCGCCAGCAGCTCCGGGACAGGGGGCCAAGAGACCCAGTACTTC
TRBV2	TRBJ2-7	-	few	CASSEQGPPYEQYF	TGTGCCAGCAGTGAACAGGGACCACCCTACGAGCAGTACTTC
TRBV3-1/TRBV3-2	TRBJ2-5	TRBD1	-	CASSPRRTGPSETQYF	TGTGCCAGCAGCCCACGGAGGACAGGACCCTCGGAGACCCAGTACTTC
TRBV11-3	TRBJ1-1	TRBD1	few	CASSYTGTGRDTEAFF	TGTGCCAGCAGCTACACCGGGACAGGGAGGGACACTGAAGCTTTCTTT
TRBV6-4	TRBJ1-1	-	-	CASSAEENTEAFF	TGTGCCAGCAGTGCAGAGGAGAACACTGAAGCTTTCTTT
TRBV10-3	TRBJ1-4	TRBD1	-	CAIRGTASNEKLFF	TGTGCCATCAGGGGGACAGCCAGTAATGAAAAACTGTTTTTT
TRBV27	TRBJ1-1	TRBD1	once	CASNSRTGRSYMNDTEAFF	TGTGCCAGCAATTCGCGGACAGGGAGAAGCTATATGAACGACACTGAAGCTTTCTTT
TRBV27	TRBJ1-2	-	few	CASSLGGGWYGYTF	TGTGCCAGCAGTTTAGGAGGGGGATGGTATGGCTACACCTTC
TRBV15	TRBJ2-7	-	-	CATSKGSYEQYF	TGTGCCACCTCGAAAGGGTCCTACGAGCAGTACTTC
TRBV11-2	TRBJ2-4	-	few	CASSLIWGAGNIQYF	TGTGCCAGCAGCTTAATTTGGGGAGCGGGAAACATTCAGTACTTC
TRBV28	TRBJ2-7	TRBD2	once	CASSPPGLGSYEQYF	TGTGCCAGCAGTCCGCCGGGACTAGGCTCCTACGAGCAGTACTTC
TRBV19	TRBJ2-2	-	-	CASSVYSLPGELFF	TGTGCCAGTAGTGTCTATAGTCTGCCCGGGGAGCTGTTTTTT
TRBV5-1	TRBJ2-2	-	-	CASSPDFTGELFF	TGCGCCAGCAGCCCCGACTTCACCGGGGAGCTGTTTTTT
TRBV5-1	TRBJ2-7	-	-	CASSLRGPRGARGSFPSYEQYF	TGCGCCAGCAGCTTGCGGGGGCCTCGGGGGGCGAGAGGCTCTTTTCCCTCCTACGAGCAGTACTTC
TRBV6-4	TRBJ2-5	-	-	CASSDSRGTKETQYF	TGTGCCAGCAGTGACTCTCGCGGGACAAAAGAGACCCAGTACTTC
TRBV19	TRBJ1-2	-	-	CASRMAGPGTVYGYTF	TGTGCCAGTAGGATGGCGGGACCCGGGACGGTCTATGGCTACACCTTC
TRBV3-1/TRBV3-2	TRBJ2-7	TRBD2	-	CASSQVGGNAYEQYF	TGTGCCAGCAGCCAGGTCGGGGGGAATGCCTACGAGCAGTACTTC
TRBV6-5	TRBJ2-7	-	-	CASSYGPRRVGYEQYF	TGTGCCAGCAGTTACGGGCCCAGAAGGGTGGGCTACGAGCAGTACTTC
TRBV4-2	TRBJ1-4	TRBD1	-	CASSQAEGAGKKLFF	TGTGCCAGCAGCCAAGCCGAGGGGGCCGGGAAAAAACTGTTTTTT
TRBV11-2	TRBJ2-5	TRBD2	-	CASSLDPGLAGAFPSETQYF	TGTGCCAGCAGCTTAGATCCGGGACTAGCGGGGGCCTTCCCATCGGAGACCCAGTACTTC
TRBV6-5	TRBJ1-2	-	few	CASTRLSYGYTF	TGTGCCAGCACGCGGTTAAGCTATGGCTACACCTTC
TRBV12-5	TRBJ2-7	-	-	CASGPGTGSYEQYF	TGTGCTAGTGGTCCAGGGACGGGCTCCTACGAGCAGTACTTC
TRBV11-2	TRBJ2-3	-	-	CASSPGDHTDTQYF	TGTGCCAGCAGCCCGGGGGACCACACAGATACGCAGTATTTT
TRBV18	TRBJ2-1	TRBD1	once	CASSPVGTGLSYNEQFF	TGTGCCAGCTCACCCGTCGGGACAGGGTTGTCCTACAATGAGCAGTTCTTC
TRBV2	TRBJ2-6	-	-	CASSMDSRSSGANVLTF	TGTGCCAGCAGTATGGACAGTCGAAGCTCTGGGGCCAACGTCCTGACTTTC
TRBV5-1	TRBJ2-7	-	-	CASSLAGPGYEQYF	TGCGCCAGCAGCTTGGCTGGGCCTGGCTACGAGCAGTACTTC
TRBV6-4	TRBJ2-3	TRBD1	-	CASSAGTGGADTQYF	TGTGCCAGCAGTGCCGGGACAGGGGGCGCAGATACGCAGTATTTT
TRBV6-1	TRBJ2-7	TRBD1	-	CASSGSFRTGTYEQYF	TGTGCCAGCAGTGGAAGCTTTAGGACAGGGACCTACGAGCAGTACTTC
TRBV7-9	TRBJ2-7	-	-	CASSSAGPEQYF	TGTGCCAGCAGCTCTGCAGGGCCCGAGCAGTACTTC
TRBV6-4	TRBJ1-5	-	-	CASGRQLRNQPQHF	TGTGCCAGCGGGCGACAGTTACGTAATCAGCCCCAGCATTTT
TRBV19	TRBJ1-2	-	-	CASSISRGGRNYGYTF	TGTGCCAGTAGTATTTCTCGGGGTGGGCGAAACTATGGCTACACCTTC
TRBV4-1	TRBJ2-5	-	-	CASSLGPQETQYF	TGCGCCAGCAGCCTAGGACCGCAAGAGACCCAGTACTTC
TRBV5-1	TRBJ1-3	-	-	CASSLEIQGSGNTIYF	TGCGCCAGCAGCTTGGAAATCCAGGGCTCTGGAAACACCATATATTTT
TRBV19	TRBJ1-2	TRBD1	-	CASRTTGEVGGYTF	TGTGCCAGTAGGACGACAGGGGAGGTCGGTGGCTACACCTTC
TRBV28	TRBJ2-1	-	-	CASSLLLSHNEQFF	TGTGCCAGCAGTTTACTCCTATCTCACAATGAGCAGTTCTTC
TRBV29-1	TRBJ1-1	-	once	CSAAPRLNTEAFF	TGCAGCGCGGCGCCCAGATTGAACACTGAAGCTTTCTTT
TRBV5-1	TRBJ1-5	-	once	CASSLDGGRGQPQHF	TGCGCCAGCAGCTTGGACGGGGGAAGGGGTCAGCCCCAGCATTTT
TRBV5-5	TRBJ1-5	-	-	CASSLGQVYQPQHF	TGTGCCAGCAGCTTGGGGCAGGTCTATCAGCCCCAGCATTTT